These T cell receptor beta chains were read from a single sample in a study of T cells in Graves' hyperthyroidism and ophthalmopathy. MiXCR, applied by TCRdb to the multiplex PCR reads, yields one record per CDR3 protein. The table includes some 440,000 distinct CDR3 sequences, about 15% detected once. The specimen sequenced was blood. These receptors were taken from a woman aged 18-35 years with Graves' hyperthyroidism. CDR3s include the opening cysteine and the closing phenylalanine or tryptophan. D genes are given only for firm matches. Clone size, where shown, is once, few, many, or a class for clones that have expanded.

j_gene: TRBJ2-2
abundance: NA
d_gene: NA
v_gene: TRBV19
CDR3aa: CASSTLLNTGELFF
CDR3nt: TGTGCCAGTAGTACCCTGTTGAACACCGGGGAGCTGTTTTTT

j_gene: TRBJ2-7
abundance: many
d_gene: TRBD1
v_gene: TRBV11-2
CDR3aa: CASSSTGGFYEQYF
CDR3nt: TGTGCCAGCAGCTCGACAGGGGGCTTCTACGAGCAGTACTTC

j_gene: TRBJ1-4
abundance: many
d_gene: TRBD1
v_gene: TRBV7-6
CDR3aa: CASTAGQNEKLFF
CDR3nt: TGTGCCAGCACCGCGGGACAGAATGAAAAACTGTTTTTT

j_gene: TRBJ2-2
abundance: many
d_gene: TRBD2
v_gene: TRBV12-3/TRBV12-4
CDR3aa: CASSSGGRKNTGELFF
CDR3nt: TGTGCCAGCAGTTCCGGCGGGAGGAAGAACACCGGGGAGCTGTTTTTT

j_gene: TRBJ1-5
abundance: many
d_gene: NA
v_gene: TRBV2
CDR3aa: CASSRTGGHANQPQHF
CDR3nt: TGTGCCAGCAGCCGGACGGGGGGGCACGCCAATCAGCCCCAGCATTTT

j_gene: TRBJ1-5
abundance: few
d_gene: NA
v_gene: TRBV7-8
CDR3aa: CASSLVEYSNQPQHF
CDR3nt: TGTGCCAGCAGCTTAGTGGAATATAGCAATCAGCCCCAGCATTTT

j_gene: TRBJ2-3
abundance: once
d_gene: TRBD1
v_gene: TRBV5-1
CDR3aa: CASSLEFRTGASTDTQYF
CDR3nt: TGCGCCAGCAGCTTGGAGTTTCGGACAGGGGCTAGCACAGATACGCAGTATTTT

j_gene: TRBJ1-5
abundance: few
d_gene: NA
v_gene: TRBV19
CDR3aa: CASSGLQMSNQPQHF
CDR3nt: TGTGCCAGTAGTGGATTGCAGATGAGCAATCAGCCCCAGCATTTT

j_gene: TRBJ2-5
abundance: once
d_gene: NA
v_gene: TRBV28
CDR3aa: CASSLQKTGRQETQYF
CDR3nt: TGTGCCAGCAGTTTACAGAAGACAGGGAGGCAAGAGACCCAGTACTTC

j_gene: TRBJ1-1
abundance: few
d_gene: NA
v_gene: TRBV27
CDR3aa: CASKTGGTEAFF
CDR3nt: TGTGCCAGCAAAACCGGGGGCACTGAAGCTTTCTTT

j_gene: TRBJ2-3
abundance: NA
d_gene: TRBD1
v_gene: TRBV7-2
CDR3aa: CASSVQGGGTDTQYF
CDR3nt: TGTGCCAGCAGCGTACAGGGGGGCGGCACAGATACGCAGTATTTT

j_gene: TRBJ2-7
abundance: NA
d_gene: TRBD2
v_gene: TRBV18
CDR3aa: CANSPPFRSTSGWYEQYF
CDR3nt: TGTGCCAACTCACCACCGTTTCGCTCGACTAGCGGGTGGTACGAGCAGTACTTC

j_gene: TRBJ2-2
abundance: many
d_gene: TRBD1
v_gene: TRBV11-2
CDR3aa: CASSLVRTGYGELFF
CDR3nt: TGTGCCAGCAGCTTAGTGAGGACAGGGTACGGGGAGCTGTTTTTT

j_gene: TRBJ1-5
abundance: NA
d_gene: NA
v_gene: TRBV19
CDR3aa: CASSPPWGGSNQPQHF
CDR3nt: TGTGCCAGTAGTCCCCCCTGGGGGGGTAGCAATCAGCCCCAGCATTTT

j_gene: TRBJ2-3
abundance: many
d_gene: TRBD2
v_gene: TRBV5-6
CDR3aa: CASRRLAGIDTQYF
CDR3nt: TGTGCCAGCAGACGACTAGCGGGGATCGATACGCAGTATTTT

j_gene: TRBJ1-1
abundance: NA
d_gene: NA
v_gene: TRBV4-1
CDR3aa: CASSRGSPGGYMNTEAFF
CDR3nt: TGCGCCAGCAGCCGAGGGTCTCCGGGCGGATACATGAACACTGAAGCTTTCTTT

j_gene: TRBJ1-5
abundance: NA
d_gene: TRBD1
v_gene: TRBV10-3
CDR3aa: CATRDSPYNQPQHF
CDR3nt: TGTGCCACGAGGGACAGCCCTTACAATCAGCCCCAGCATTTT

j_gene: TRBJ2-7
abundance: few
d_gene: NA
v_gene: TRBV6-4
CDR3aa: CASSKTVGAFEQYF
CDR3nt: TGTGCCAGCAGTAAGACAGTGGGGGCTTTCGAGCAGTACTTC

j_gene: TRBJ1-6
abundance: NA
d_gene: NA
v_gene: TRBV5-1
CDR3aa: CASSLVTGNSPLHF
CDR3nt: TGTGCCAGCAGCTTGGTGACGGGGAATTCACCCCTCCACTTT

j_gene: TRBJ1-1
abundance: many
d_gene: NA
v_gene: TRBV20-1
CDR3aa: CSARDNPKKAFF
CDR3nt: TGCAGTGCTAGAGACAACCCCAAAAAAGCTTTCTTT

j_gene: TRBJ1-2
abundance: few
d_gene: NA
v_gene: TRBV28
CDR3aa: CASSLPQGLNYGYTF
CDR3nt: TGTGCCAGCAGTTTACCCCAGGGATTGAACTATGGCTACACCTTC

j_gene: TRBJ2-1
abundance: few
d_gene: NA
v_gene: TRBV7-2
CDR3aa: CASSPCLQAGEQFF
CDR3nt: TGTGCCAGCAGCCCTTGCTTACAAGCCGGCGAGCAGTTCTTC

j_gene: TRBJ2-1
abundance: many
d_gene: NA
v_gene: TRBV6-1
CDR3aa: CASSEAGHSRGEQFF
CDR3nt: TGTGCCAGCAGTGAAGCGGGTCATAGCAGAGGTGAGCAGTTCTTC

j_gene: TRBJ1-5
abundance: many
d_gene: NA
v_gene: TRBV24-1
CDR3aa: CATSASLGGQPQHF
CDR3nt: TGTGCCACCAGTGCTTCACTCGGGGGGCAGCCCCAGCATTTT

j_gene: TRBJ2-7
abundance: many
d_gene: NA
v_gene: TRBV2
CDR3aa: CARKIPSSYEQYF
CDR3nt: TGTGCCAGGAAAATCCCTAGCTCCTACGAGCAGTACTTC

j_gene: TRBJ1-1
abundance: many
d_gene: NA
v_gene: TRBV29-1
CDR3aa: CSPNKNTEAFF
CDR3nt: TGCAGCCCCAACAAGAACACTGAAGCTTTCTTT

j_gene: TRBJ2-7
abundance: NA
d_gene: NA
v_gene: TRBV19
CDR3aa: CASSIKGVGAYEQYF
CDR3nt: TGTGCCAGTAGTATAAAAGGTGTAGGTGCCTACGAGCAGTACTTC

j_gene: TRBJ2-6
abundance: few
d_gene: NA
v_gene: TRBV5-1
CDR3aa: CASSLRGTSSGANVLTF
CDR3nt: TGCGCCAGCAGCTTACGGGGTACGAGCTCTGGGGCCAACGTCCTGACTTTC

j_gene: TRBJ2-3
abundance: many
d_gene: NA
v_gene: TRBV28
CDR3aa: CASVDPGTDTQYF
CDR3nt: TGTGCCAGCGTGGACCCAGGCACAGATACGCAGTATTTT

j_gene: TRBJ1-2
abundance: few
d_gene: NA
v_gene: TRBV5-5
CDR3aa: CASSLRGAEGYTF
CDR3nt: TGTGCCAGCAGCTTACGCGGGGCGGAAGGCTACACCTTC

j_gene: TRBJ2-3
abundance: NA
d_gene: TRBD2
v_gene: TRBV29-1
CDR3aa: CSCDERERTDTQYF
CDR3nt: TGCAGCTGTGACGAGCGGGAGCGCACAGATACGCAGTATTTT

j_gene: TRBJ1-5
abundance: many
d_gene: NA
v_gene: TRBV20-1
CDR3aa: CSASRRNQPQHF
CDR3nt: TGCAGTGCTAGTAGGCGGAATCAGCCCCAGCATTTT

j_gene: TRBJ2-3
abundance: many
d_gene: TRBD2
v_gene: TRBV7-2
CDR3aa: CASSFPGGGSTDTQYF
CDR3nt: TGTGCCAGCAGTTTCCCTGGCGGGGGGAGCACAGATACGCAGTATTTT

j_gene: TRBJ1-1
abundance: many
d_gene: NA
v_gene: TRBV7-3
CDR3aa: CASSAYPGVMNTEAFF
CDR3nt: TGTGCCAGCAGCGCCTACCCAGGGGTCATGAACACTGAAGCTTTCTTT

j_gene: TRBJ2-3
abundance: many
d_gene: TRBD2
v_gene: TRBV5-1
CDR3aa: CASSPGLAGTDTQYF
CDR3nt: TGTGCCAGCTCACCGGGACTAGCGGGCACAGATACGCAGTATTTT

j_gene: TRBJ2-3
abundance: NA
d_gene: TRBD1
v_gene: TRBV2
CDR3aa: CASRRTGERADTQYF
CDR3nt: TGTGCCAGCAGGCGGACAGGGGAACGGGCAGATACGCAGTATTTT

j_gene: TRBJ2-7
abundance: few
d_gene: NA
v_gene: TRBV6-2/TRBV6-3
CDR3aa: CASRGDVNYEQYF
CDR3nt: TGTGCCAGCAGGGGGGACGTCAACTACGAGCAGTACTTC

j_gene: TRBJ2-2
abundance: many
d_gene: NA
v_gene: TRBV18
CDR3aa: CASSPSLALNTGELFF
CDR3nt: TGTGCCAGCTCACCGTCCTTGGCTCTGAACACCGGGGAGCTGTTTTTT

j_gene: TRBJ2-1
abundance: many
d_gene: TRBD2
v_gene: TRBV28
CDR3aa: CASSPTSGRTHEQFF
CDR3nt: TGTGCCAGCAGCCCGACTAGCGGGAGAACCCATGAGCAGTTCTTC

j_gene: TRBJ2-1
abundance: NA
d_gene: NA
v_gene: TRBV3-1
CDR3aa: CASSQGSSRNEQFF
CDR3nt: TGTGCCAGCAGCCAAGGTAGTAGCAGAAATGAGCAGTTCTTC

j_gene: TRBJ2-1
abundance: many
d_gene: NA
v_gene: TRBV27
CDR3aa: CASRAGASSYNEQFF
CDR3nt: TGTGCCAGCCGCGCGGGGGCCAGCTCCTACAATGAGCAGTTCTTC

j_gene: TRBJ2-1
abundance: many
d_gene: TRBD2
v_gene: TRBV2
CDR3aa: CASSGLLAGSNNEQFF
CDR3nt: TGTGCCAGCAGTGGGCTTTTAGCGGGGAGTAACAATGAGCAGTTCTTC

j_gene: TRBJ1-3
abundance: NA
d_gene: NA
v_gene: TRBV7-2
CDR3aa: CASGSSPAGIGNTIYF
CDR3nt: TGTGCCAGCGGCTCTAGCCCCGCAGGGATTGGAAACACCATATATTTT

j_gene: TRBJ2-1
abundance: many
d_gene: NA
v_gene: TRBV9
CDR3aa: CASSVWMGEQFF
CDR3nt: TGTGCCAGCAGCGTCTGGATGGGTGAGCAGTTCTTC

j_gene: TRBJ2-7
abundance: few
d_gene: NA
v_gene: TRBV12-3/TRBV12-4
CDR3aa: CASSKAENYEQYF
CDR3nt: TGTGCCAGCTCGAAAGCGGAGAACTACGAGCAGTACTTC

j_gene: TRBJ1-2
abundance: many
d_gene: NA
v_gene: TRBV20-1
CDR3aa: CSASPVSSFTF
CDR3nt: TGCAGTGCTAGCCCCGTCTCAAGTTTCACCTTC

j_gene: TRBJ2-1
abundance: many
d_gene: TRBD1
v_gene: TRBV6-1
CDR3aa: CASRKGGQGSLNEQFF
CDR3nt: TGTGCCAGCAGAAAGGGGGGACAGGGCAGTTTGAATGAGCAGTTCTTC

j_gene: TRBJ2-5
abundance: NA
d_gene: NA
v_gene: TRBV28
CDR3aa: CASSQYRNQETQYF
CDR3nt: TGTGCCAGCAGTCAGTACAGAAACCAAGAGACCCAGTACTTC